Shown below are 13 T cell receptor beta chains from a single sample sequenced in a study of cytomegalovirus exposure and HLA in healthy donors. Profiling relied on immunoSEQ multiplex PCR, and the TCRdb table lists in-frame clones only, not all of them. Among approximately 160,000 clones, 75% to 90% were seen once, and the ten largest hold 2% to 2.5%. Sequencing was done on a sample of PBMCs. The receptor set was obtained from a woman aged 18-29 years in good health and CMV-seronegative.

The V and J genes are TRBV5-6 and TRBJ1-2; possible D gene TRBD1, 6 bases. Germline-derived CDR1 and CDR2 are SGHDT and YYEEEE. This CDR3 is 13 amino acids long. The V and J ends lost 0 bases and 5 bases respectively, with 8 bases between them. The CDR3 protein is CASSLGQEYGYTF. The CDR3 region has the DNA TGTGCCAGCAGCTTGGGACAGGAGTATGGCTACACCTTC.

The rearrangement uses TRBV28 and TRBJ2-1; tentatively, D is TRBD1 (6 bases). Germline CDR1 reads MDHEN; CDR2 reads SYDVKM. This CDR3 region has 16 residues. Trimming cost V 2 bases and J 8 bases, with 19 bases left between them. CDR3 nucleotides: TGTGCCAGCAGTTTAGCCAGGGGAATAGCGAGGGATGAGCAGTTCTTC. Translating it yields CASSLARGIARDEQFF.

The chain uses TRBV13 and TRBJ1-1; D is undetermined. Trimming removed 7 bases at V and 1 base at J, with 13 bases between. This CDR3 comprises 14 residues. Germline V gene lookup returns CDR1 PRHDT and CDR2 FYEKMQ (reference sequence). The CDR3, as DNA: TGTGCCAGCACCCCCCAAGTCGGGAACACTGAAGCTTTCTTT. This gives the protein CASTPQVGNTEAFF.

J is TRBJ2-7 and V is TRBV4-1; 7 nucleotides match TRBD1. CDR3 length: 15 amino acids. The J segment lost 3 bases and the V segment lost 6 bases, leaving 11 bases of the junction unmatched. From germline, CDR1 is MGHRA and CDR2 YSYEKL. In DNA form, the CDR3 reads TGCGCCAGCAGGAAAAAGACAGGGAGCGACTACGAGCAGTACTTC. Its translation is CASRKKTGSDYEQYF.

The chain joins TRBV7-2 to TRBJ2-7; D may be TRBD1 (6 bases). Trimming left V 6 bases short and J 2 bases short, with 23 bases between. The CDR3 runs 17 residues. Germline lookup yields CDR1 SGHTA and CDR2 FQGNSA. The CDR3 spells CASRYQSGLGGTYEQYF. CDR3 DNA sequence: TGTGCCAGCAGGTATCAGTCCGGATTAGGGGGAACCTACGAGCAGTACTTC.

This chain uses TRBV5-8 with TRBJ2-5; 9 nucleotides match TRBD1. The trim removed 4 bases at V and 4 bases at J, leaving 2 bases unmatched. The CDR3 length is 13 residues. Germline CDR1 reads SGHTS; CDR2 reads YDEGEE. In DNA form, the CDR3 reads TGTGCCAGCAGCCCGGGACAGGGAGAGACCCAGTACTTC. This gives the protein CASSPGQGETQYF.

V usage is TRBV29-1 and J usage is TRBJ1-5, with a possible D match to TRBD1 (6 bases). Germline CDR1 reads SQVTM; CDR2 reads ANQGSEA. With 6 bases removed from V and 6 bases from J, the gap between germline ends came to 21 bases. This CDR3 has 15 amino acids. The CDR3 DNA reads TGCAGCGTCGGCAATGACAGGAACGGTGGTCAGCCCCAGCATTTT. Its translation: CSVGNDRNGGQPQHF.

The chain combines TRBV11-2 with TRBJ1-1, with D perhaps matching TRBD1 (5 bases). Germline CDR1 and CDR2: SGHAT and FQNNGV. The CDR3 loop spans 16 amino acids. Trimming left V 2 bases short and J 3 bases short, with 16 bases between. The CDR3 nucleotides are TGTGCCAGCAGCTTATCCTATAGGGGCACGGACACTGAAGCTTTCTTT. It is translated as CASSLSYRGTDTEAFF.

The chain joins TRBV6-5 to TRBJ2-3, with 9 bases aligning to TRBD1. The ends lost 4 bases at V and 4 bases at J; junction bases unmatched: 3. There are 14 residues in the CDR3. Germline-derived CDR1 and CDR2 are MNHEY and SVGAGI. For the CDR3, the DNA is TGTGCCAGCAGTTCACAGGGGGCATCAGATACGCAGTATTTT. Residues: CASSSQGASDTQYF.

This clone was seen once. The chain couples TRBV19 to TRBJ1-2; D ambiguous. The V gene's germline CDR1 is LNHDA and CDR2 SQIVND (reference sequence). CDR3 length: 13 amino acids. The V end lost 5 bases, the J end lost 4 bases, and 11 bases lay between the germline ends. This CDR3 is CASSRGGPYGYTF. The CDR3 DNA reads TGTGCCAGTAGTCGCGGAGGCCCCTATGGCTACACCTTC.

The CDR3 DNA reads TGTGCCAGCAGCTTATTCGACAGGGTAGAAGAAAAACTGTTTTTT. Amino acid sequence: CASSLFDRVEEKLFF. V is TRBV5-6 and J is TRBJ1-4; 7 nucleotides line up with TRBD1. Germline CDR1 SGHDT, CDR2 YYEEEE. This CDR3 has 15 amino acids. V dropped 2 bases and J dropped 8; count of bases not matched to a gene: 9.

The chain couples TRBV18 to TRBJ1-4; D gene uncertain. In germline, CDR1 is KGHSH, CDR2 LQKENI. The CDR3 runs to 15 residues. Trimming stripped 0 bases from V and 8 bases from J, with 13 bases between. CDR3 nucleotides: TGTGCCAGCTCACCACCGAGGGCAGCGGGGGAAAAACTGTTTTTT. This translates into CASSPPRAAGEKLFF.

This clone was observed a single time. CDR3 bases: TGTGCCAGTAGTCCTGATATAAATTTCGGGCAGCCCCAGCATTTT. It encodes CASSPDINFGQPQHF. The chain employs TRBV19 and TRBJ1-5; the D is unclear. The germline V and J ends were trimmed by 5 bases and 7 bases, with 18 bases remaining between them. Germline assignment: CDR1 LNHDA and CDR2 SQIVND (reference sequence). The CDR3 sequence is 15 residues long.